This T cell receptor beta chain was captured by sequencing in a study of siplizumab effects on memory and regulatory T cells. Each sample had about 100,000 TCR templates assayed. Sequenced by immunoSEQ multiplex PCR; TCRdb stores in-frame clones only, minus some. The sample includes about 87,000 clones, over 85% of them seen just once. Germline CDR1 is KGHSH and CDR2 is LQKENI. CDR3 size: 15 residues. The junction had 7 bases not matched to a gene; V was cut back by 4 bases and J by 2 bases. Overall study findings and caveats: There were only a minor fraction of alloreactive clones that mapped to unstimulated subsets.

Remarks on this clone: Its cognate antigen is unknown.

This clonotype was obtained from a human donor in good health. V and J are TRBV18 and TRBJ2-7; 8 nucleotides line up with TRBD2. Sequencing was performed on non-Treg CD4+ T cells sorted from blood. CDR3 region: CASSLSGAPTYEQYF. CDR3 nucleotide sequence: TGTGCCAGCTCACTTAGCGGGGCCCCGACCTACGAGCAGTACTTC.